The clone carrying this TCR beta chain was observed once. Its antigen is not identified. These data belong to a study of shared clonotypes between healthy human individuals. General study results and limits: A handful of donors had 5% to 6.5% of their naive CD4 clonotypes in common.

The protocol was immunoSEQ multiplex PCR, while the TCRdb copy is restricted to in-frame clones and leaves out a portion. This table has around 2.5 million clones, 80% to 95% appearing once. CDR1 GTSNPN and CDR2 SVGIG come from the germline V gene (reference sequence). CDR3 length: 12 amino acids. Trimming cost V 5 bases and J 2 bases, with 9 bases left between them. Material: naive CD4+ T cells from PBMCs. Sample subset: CD45RA+ positively selected. V gene TRBV30 combines with J gene TRBJ1-2, with D tentatively TRBD1 (6 bases). This receptor was taken from a man in his late teens or twenties in good health. Some clones in this sample may be carry-over from other donors' samples. The CDR3 nucleotides read TGTGCCTGGGGCAGGGGAAACTATGGCTACACCTTC. Translated: CAWGRGNYGYTF.